This section outlines one T cell receptor beta chain sequence together with its context. This CDR3 is 22 amino acids long. These data are taken from a study of blood T cell repertoires in COVID-19. Profiling relied on immunoSEQ multiplex PCR, and the TCRdb table lists in-frame clones only, not all of them. This table has 100,000 to 150,000 clones, roughly nine tenths appearing once. This sequence was found in a man over 45 with COVID-19, enrolled during active disease. The chain employs TRBV12-2 and TRBJ1-5; TRBD1 was called by the table and not checked on the DNA. TRBV12-2 is tagged as a pseudogene. Sequences were obtained from peripheral blood. Written as DNA, the CDR3 is TGTGCAAGTCGCGCGGGGGACCTCCCTTGGGACAGGGACACGACGTGCAATCAGCCCCAGCATTTT. This gives the protein CASRAGDLPWDRDTTCNQPQHF.